The present T cell receptor (beta chain) was sequenced within a study of T cell repertoires and HLA-DP antigens. Study in general: In vitro CD4+ alloreactivity was against HeLa-presented HLA-DP. Versus self, one alloantigen differed at one groove amino acid, the other at more than eight.

The primer mix covered 54 TRBV segments and 13 TRBJ segments. Using immunoSEQ multiplex PCR, the repertoire was profiled, and TCRdb retains in-frame clones only, with some absent. The table shows approximately 110,000 clones, with about 91% occurring only once. On this clone: Its antigen is as yet unknown.

CD4+ T cells, purified by negative selection, averaged approximately 98% purity. J gave up 1 base and V 5 bases, and 10 bases lay outside the gene matches. The CDR3 is 17 amino acids. CDR1 is SGHAT, CDR2 FQNNGV, per germline. This chain links TRBV11-2 with TRBJ2-1; TRBD2 matches 8 bases. The sample consisted of CD4+ T cells from PBMCs. This TCR derives from a woman younger than 35 in good health and CMV-seronegative. CDR3 DNA sequence: TGTGCCAGCAGCCCAATCGGGGGGGCCCCTTCCTACAATGAGCAGTTCTTC. Translated: CASSPIGGAPSYNEQFF.